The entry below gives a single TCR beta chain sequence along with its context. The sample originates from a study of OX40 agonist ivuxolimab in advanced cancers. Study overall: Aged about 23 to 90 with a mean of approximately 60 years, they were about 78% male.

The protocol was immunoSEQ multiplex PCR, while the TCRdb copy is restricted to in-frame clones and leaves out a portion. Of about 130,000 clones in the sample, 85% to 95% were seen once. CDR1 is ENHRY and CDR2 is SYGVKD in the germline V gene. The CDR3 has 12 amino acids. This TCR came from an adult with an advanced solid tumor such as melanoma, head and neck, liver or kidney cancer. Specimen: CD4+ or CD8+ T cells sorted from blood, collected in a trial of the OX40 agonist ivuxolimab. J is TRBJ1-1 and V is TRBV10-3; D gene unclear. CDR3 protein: CASGQGSPEAFF. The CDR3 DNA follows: TGTGCATCCGGGCAAGGGTCCCCCGAAGCTTTCTTT.